Shown below are 17 T cell receptor beta chains from a single sample sequenced in a study of shared clonotypes between healthy human individuals. Sequenced by immunoSEQ multiplex PCR; TCRdb stores in-frame clones only, minus some. The table lists 2 million to 3 million clones, roughly 92% of them singletons. Sequenced: naive CD4+ T cells sorted from blood. This sample's subset: CD45RA+ positively selected. The receptors stem from a man between 18 and 35 years old in good health.

The CDR3 nucleotides are TGTGCCTGGAGTGTACGGAACAGGGGGGGCAGCAATCAGCCCCAGCATTTT. Translating it yields CAWSVRNRGGSNQPQHF. This chain connects TRBV30 to TRBJ1-5, with 8 nucleotides matching TRBD1. This CDR3 is 17 amino acids long. Germline trimming cut 0 bases from V and 1 base from J; bases unmatched to any gene: 8. Per germline, CDR1 GTSNPN and CDR2 SVGIG (reference sequence).

The CDR3 region is CATSRGMKETQYF. In DNA form, the CDR3 reads TGTGCCACCAGCAGAGGAATGAAAGAGACCCAGTACTTC. This chain connects TRBV15 to TRBJ2-5, with no clear D. The germline V gene encodes CDR1 LNHNV and CDR2 YYDKDF (reference sequence). Trimming cost V 1 base and J 3 bases, with 6 bases left between them. This CDR3 is 13 amino acids long.

The rearrangement joins TRBV18 to TRBJ1-3, with D possibly matching TRBD1 (5 bases). CDR1 is KGHSH, CDR2 LQKENI, per germline. This CDR3 is 14 amino acids long. The V gene lost 0 bases and the J gene lost 5 bases, with 8 bases spanning the gap. Written as DNA, the CDR3 is TGTGCCAGCTCACCACCGACAGTCCGAAACACCATATATTTT. Residues: CASSPPTVRNTIYF.

The gene calls are TRBV5-4 and TRBJ2-3; D call uncertain. The V gene's germline CDR1 is SGHNT and CDR2 YYREEE (reference sequence). V was pared by 0 bases and J by 2 bases, with 10 bases between. This CDR3 is built from 15 residues. CDR3 nucleotides: TGTGCCAGCAGCTTGGCAGGCAGCGACACAGATACGCAGTATTTT. Translated: CASSLAGSDTDTQYF. Full variable domain (outside the CDR3, taken from reference TRBV5-4 and TRBJ2-3): ETGVTQSPTHLIKTRGQQVTLRCSSQSGHNTVSWYQQALGQGPQFIFQYYREEENGRGNFPPRFSGLQFPNYSSELNVNALELDDSALYLCASSLAGSDTDTQYFGPGTRLTVL.

This clone appeared once. V is TRBV7-2 and J is TRBJ2-7; 7 bases map to TRBD2. The J segment lost 2 bases and the V segment lost 4 bases, leaving 2 bases of the junction unmatched. CDR3 length: 13 amino acids. Germline values: CDR1 SGHTA, CDR2 FQGNSA. CDR3 sequence: CASSSSGTYEQYF. The CDR3, as DNA: TGTGCCAGCAGCTCTAGCGGTACCTACGAGCAGTACTTC.

The genes are TRBV5-1 and TRBJ2-7, with D possibly TRBD1 on 6 matching bases. The V and J ends lost 0 bases and 0 bases respectively, with 13 bases between them. Germline lookup yields CDR1 SGHRS and CDR2 YFSETQ. This CDR3 has 16 amino acids. CDR3 amino acids: CASSLGAQGFSYEQYF. In DNA form, the CDR3 reads TGCGCCAGCAGCTTGGGGGCACAGGGCTTCTCCTACGAGCAGTACTTC.

This sequence joins TRBV11-2 and TRBJ1-3, with 8 bases that match TRBD1. The CDR3 spans 19 residues. Germline assignment: CDR1 SGHAT and CDR2 FQNNGV. The trim removed 5 bases at V and 0 bases at J, leaving 15 bases unmatched. The CDR3 coding sequence is TGTGCCAGCAGCAAGGGGGCCCAGGGGGCGCAGATCTCTGGAAACACCATATATTTT. Protein: CASSKGAQGAQISGNTIYF.

A single count supports this clone. This chain uses TRBV15 with TRBJ2-2; no reliable D call. V was shortened by 5 bases and J by 7 bases, with 20 bases between the two germline ends. The CDR3 is made up of 16 amino acids. Germline CDR1 and CDR2: LNHNV and YYDKDF (reference sequence). This chain's CDR3 is CATSGTWASAGGELFF. DNA for the CDR3: TGTGCCACCAGCGGAACCTGGGCCTCCGCCGGCGGGGAGCTGTTTTTT.

This CDR3 reads CASSGDSAGGTQYF. The CDR3 nucleotides are TGTGCCAGCAGTGGAGACAGTGCCGGGGGGACCCAGTACTTC. The rearrangement uses TRBV2 and TRBJ2-5; TRBD2 might be the D (6 bases). The CDR3 is 14 amino acids. Germline CDR1 and CDR2: SNHLY and FYNNEI. V shed 4 bases and J shed 7 bases, with 16 bases lying between them.

This chain connects TRBV27 to TRBJ2-1; 9 bases are shared with TRBD1. The V gene end was trimmed by 2 bases and the J gene end by 7 bases; junction bases not matched to a gene: 6. The germline V gene encodes CDR1 MNHEY and CDR2 SMNVEV (reference sequence). This CDR3 is 15 amino acids long. CDR3 coding DNA: TGTGCCAGCAGTTTAGAAGGGACAGGGTTGAATGAGCAGTTCTTC. It specifies CASSLEGTGLNEQFF.

With respect to this clone: In the same sample, other DNA sequences code for this CDR3. This sequence joins TRBV6-5 and TRBJ1-1, with D perhaps TRBD1 (5 bases). This CDR3 is built from 13 residues. The V and J ends lost 6 bases and 1 base respectively, with 9 bases between them. In germline, CDR1 is MNHEY, CDR2 SVGAGI. CDR3 sequence reads: CASRRTGNTEAFF. CDR3 coding DNA: TGTGCCAGCAGGCGTACAGGGAACACTGAAGCTTTCTTT.

Comment on this clone: The same CDR3 can be traced to other DNA sequences in this sample. The chain uses TRBV6-6 and TRBJ1-2, with 10 bases fitting TRBD1. The CDR3 consists of 13 residues. Trimming removed 2 bases from V and 6 bases from J; junction bases left unmatched: 0. Germline V gene lookup returns CDR1 MNHNY and CDR2 SVGAGI (reference sequence). CDR3 in DNA: TGTGCCAGCAGTTACGGACAGGGGGATGGCTACACCTTC. This translates into CASSYGQGDGYTF.

For the CDR3, the DNA is TGTGCCAGCAGCCAAGGGGGTCGGGACAGACTAAGCTCCTATAATTCACCCCTCCACTTT. Translation gives CASSQGGRDRLSSYNSPLHF. V gene TRBV14 combines with J gene TRBJ1-6; 7 bases are shared with TRBD1. This CDR3 is built from 20 residues. J was trimmed by 0 bases and V by 1 base; bases with no gene match: 12. Germline CDR1 and CDR2: SGHDN and FVKESK.

The chain has TRBV5-1 and TRBJ2-5; 12 bases are a match to TRBD2. From germline, CDR1 is SGHRS and CDR2 YFSETQ. The CDR3 runs 16 residues. The trim removed 4 bases at V and 2 bases at J, leaving 6 bases unmatched. CDR3 in amino acids: CASSRYGLAGQETQYF. The CDR3 region has the DNA TGCGCCAGCAGCCGGTACGGACTAGCGGGACAAGAGACCCAGTACTTC.

This chain uses TRBV7-2 with TRBJ1-4, with D unclear. The CDR3 has 15 amino acids. Trimming shortened V by 5 bases and J by 0 bases, and 10 bases separated the two germline ends. Germline V lookup: CDR1 SGHTA, CDR2 FQGNSA. CDR3 DNA: TGTGCCAGCAGCCGACAAGTTGCAACTAATGAAAAACTGTTTTTT. It encodes CASSRQVATNEKLFF.

This clone was observed a single time. CDR3: CASSESVNSPLHF. CDR3 nucleotides: TGTGCCAGCAGTGAGTCCGTAAATTCACCCCTCCACTTT. The chain links TRBV2 to TRBJ1-6, with D unclear. The germline gives CDR1 SNHLY, CDR2 FYNNEI. V was clipped by 3 bases and J by 7 bases, with 7 bases between them. There are 13 residues in the CDR3.

This clone has just one count. This rearrangement joins TRBV14 to TRBJ2-6; the D is unclear. The CDR3 spans 12 residues. From germline, CDR1 is SGHDN and CDR2 FVKESK. With 0 bases removed from V and 12 bases from J, the gap between germline ends came to 6 bases. The CDR3 sequence is CASSQDRIVLTF. DNA for the CDR3: TGTGCCAGCAGCCAAGATCGTATCGTCCTGACTTTC.